This TCR beta chain was found in a study of identical twins. Findings of the study overall: Within cord blood, abundant beta clonotypes carried fewer insertions, but memory repertoires showed no such trend.

Healthy Caucasians alone served as donors. A single record per CDR3 protein comes from TCRdb applying MiXCR to the 5' RACE reads. This sample has roughly 280,000 distinct CDR3 sequences, with roughly 9% found just once. CDR1 and CDR2 from the germline V gene are SGHVS and FNYEAQ. This CDR3 spans 17 amino acids. Trimming at V came to 1 base and at J to 4 bases, leaving 9 bases not matched to a gene. This clonotype showed up many times. The antigen is undetermined. These data also featured in a second study, about yellow fever vaccine responses in identical twins.

This chain links TRBV7-6 with TRBJ1-4, with 7 bases fitting TRBD1. This receptor was identified in a woman aged 18-29 years in good health. The sample consisted of CD8+ T cells sorted from blood. The CDR3 loop is CASSLEKGGTGNEKLFF. The CDR3 region has the DNA TGTGCCAGCAGCTTAGAGAAAGGGGGCACGGGTAATGAAAAACTGTTTTTT.